A single T cell receptor (beta chain) is shown here with its context. The sample comes from a study of cytomegalovirus exposure and HLA in healthy donors. V was clipped by 5 bases and J by 4 bases; unmatched bases: 7. Germline V gene sequence: CDR1 LNHDA, CDR2 SQIVND (reference sequence). This CDR3 is 15 amino acids long. The protocol was immunoSEQ multiplex PCR, while the TCRdb copy is restricted to in-frame clones and leaves out a portion. The profile shows 76,000 or so clones, approximately 93% of them singletons. J is TRBJ2-2 and V is TRBV19; 7 positions match TRBD1. The sequence was obtained from a woman aged 18-29 years in good health and CMV-seropositive. The sequenced sample consisted of PBMCs. The CDR3 DNA reads TGTGCCAGTAGTTTTAAGGGGGCCGGCACCGGGGAGCTGTTTTTT. Its protein is CASSFKGAGTGELFF.